The 10 T cell receptor beta chains presented below share a single source sample, sequenced in a study of shared T cell receptors in the human thymus. Only in-frame clones appear in the TCRdb table, and some are missing; sequencing was by immunoSEQ multiplex PCR. The top ten hold 0.008% to 0.011% of the sample, which has approximately 730,000 clones, 80% to 90% seen once. The same data also went into a second study, on human thymus T cells.

The source material was thymocytes. Receptors originate from a girl under three years old with a congenital heart defect.

The chain uses TRBV28 and TRBJ1-3; 9 positions agree with TRBD1. V shed 4 bases and J 0 bases; nucleotides not matched to a gene: 4. There are 16 residues in the CDR3. Per germline, CDR1 MDHEN and CDR2 SYDVKM. CDR3 DNA: TGTGCCAGCAGTTCGACAGGGGGATCCTCTGGAAACACCATATATTTT. Encoded protein: CASSSTGGSSGNTIYF.

This chain uses TRBV28 with TRBJ1-5; 9 nucleotides align to TRBD1. The CDR3 covers 15 residues. Germline assignment: CDR1 MDHEN and CDR2 SYDVKM. V shed 3 bases and J 6 bases; nucleotides not matched to a gene: 6. The CDR3 DNA follows: TGTGCCAGCAGTTTGGAGGGACAGGGATCTCAGCCCCAGCATTTT. Protein sequence: CASSLEGQGSQPQHF.

The chain joins TRBV5-1 to TRBJ2-3; 8 nucleotides match TRBD2. The CDR3 extends over 16 amino acids. Losses at the gene ends were 3 bases for V and 2 bases for J; bases not matched to a gene: 8. Per the germline V gene, CDR1 is SGHRS and CDR2 is YFSETQ. The CDR3 DNA follows: TGCGCCAGCAGCTGCCCCATAGCGGGGTACACAGATACGCAGTATTTT. Encoded protein: CASSCPIAGYTDTQYF.

This clone was found a few times. The chain has TRBV28 and TRBJ1-5; D call uncertain. Trimming removed 7 bases from V and 2 bases from J, with 15 bases in between. This CDR3 is 15 amino acids long. The germline V gene encodes CDR1 MDHEN and CDR2 SYDVKM. The CDR3 reads CASTAGPRGNQPQHF. The CDR3 region has the DNA TGTGCCAGCACCGCGGGCCCAAGGGGCAATCAGCCCCAGCATTTT.

V is TRBV6-1 and J is TRBJ2-7; TRBD1 aligns across 8 bases. V trimming: 3 bases; J trimming: 1 base; junction bases outside the gene matches: 5. From germline, CDR1 is MNHNS and CDR2 SASEGT. CDR3 size: 15 residues. The CDR3 sequence: CASSDRDRLSYEQYF. In DNA, the CDR3 is TGTGCCAGCAGTGACCGGGACAGGCTATCCTACGAGCAGTACTTC.

This chain connects TRBV27 to TRBJ1-2; 7 bases line up with TRBD1. The CDR3 has 14 residues. Germline trimming cut 5 bases from V and 3 bases from J; bases unmatched to any gene: 6. Germline V gene lookup returns CDR1 MNHEY and CDR2 SMNVEV (reference sequence). The CDR3 reads CASSLGTAHYGYTF. The CDR3 DNA follows: TGTGCCAGCAGTCTGGGGACAGCTCACTATGGCTACACCTTC.

The genes are TRBV7-9 and TRBJ1-2; 8 positions match TRBD1. With 5 bases clipped from V and 3 bases from J, the junction kept 20 bases outside the gene matches. The CDR3 consists of 19 residues. CDR1 SEHNR and CDR2 FQNEAQ come from the germline V gene (reference sequence). The CDR3 protein is CASSLQGAESLRRDYGYTF. The CDR3 DNA reads TGTGCCAGCAGCCTCCAGGGGGCTGAAAGTTTACGTCGGGACTATGGCTACACCTTC.

CDR3 loop: CASSPGQAGNQPQHF. Written as DNA, the CDR3 is TGTGCCAGCAGCCCCGGACAGGCAGGCAATCAGCCCCAGCATTTT. V and J are TRBV7-2 and TRBJ1-5; 7 bases are a match to TRBD1. The V segment lost 5 bases and the J segment 2 bases; nucleotides outside the gene matches: 6. The CDR3 has 15 residues. CDR1 is SGHTA, CDR2 FQGNSA, per germline.

This sequence joins TRBV5-8 and TRBJ2-1; the D is unclear. V was shortened by 10 bases and J by 4 bases, with 21 bases between the two germline ends. Germline V gene sequence: CDR1 SGHTS, CDR2 YDEGEE. The CDR3 length is 15 residues. For the CDR3, the DNA is TGTGCCCCCCCGCGGAATCTGGCTCGTTACAATGAGCAGTTCTTC. Its protein product is CAPPRNLARYNEQFF.

This chain connects TRBV4-1 to TRBJ1-6; TRBD1 might be the D (5 bases). Trimming shortened V by 1 base and J by 2 bases, and 15 bases separated the two germline ends. The CDR3 consists of 18 residues. In germline, CDR1 is MGHRA, CDR2 YSYEKL. DNA of the CDR3: TGCGCCAGCAGCCAAGGTCTCCTTCCAGGGCCCTATAATTCACCCCTCCACTTT. It yields the protein CASSQGLLPGPYNSPLHF.